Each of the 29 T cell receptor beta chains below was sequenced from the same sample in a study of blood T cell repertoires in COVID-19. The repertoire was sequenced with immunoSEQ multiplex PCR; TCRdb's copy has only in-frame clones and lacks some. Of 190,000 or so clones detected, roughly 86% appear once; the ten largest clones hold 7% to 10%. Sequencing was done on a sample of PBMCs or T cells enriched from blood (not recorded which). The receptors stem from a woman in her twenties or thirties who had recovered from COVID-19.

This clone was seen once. CDR3 coding DNA: TGTGCCTGTAGCAGACTAGCGGGGCAGTGGGACAATGAGCAGTTCTTC. This sequence encodes CACSRLAGQWDNEQFF. The chain employs TRBV30 and TRBJ2-1; TRBD2 matches 11 bases. The CDR3 consists of 16 residues. Germline loops: CDR1 GTSNPN, CDR2 SVGIG (reference sequence). After removal of 6 bases from V and 5 bases from J, the junction contained 12 bases not matched to a gene.

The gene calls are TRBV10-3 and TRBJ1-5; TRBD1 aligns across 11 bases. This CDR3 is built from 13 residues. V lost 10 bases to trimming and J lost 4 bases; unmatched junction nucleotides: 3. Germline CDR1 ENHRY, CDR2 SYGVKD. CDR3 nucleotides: TGTGCCACCGGACAGGGGGCAAATCAGCCCCAGCATTTT. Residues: CATGQGANQPQHF.

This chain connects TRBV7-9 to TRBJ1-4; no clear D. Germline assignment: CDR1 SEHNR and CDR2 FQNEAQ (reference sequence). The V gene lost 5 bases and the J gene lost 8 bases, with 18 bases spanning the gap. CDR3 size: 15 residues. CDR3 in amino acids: CASSAPKEVEEKLFF. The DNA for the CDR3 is TGTGCCAGCAGCGCCCCTAAGGAGGTGGAGGAAAAACTGTTTTTT.

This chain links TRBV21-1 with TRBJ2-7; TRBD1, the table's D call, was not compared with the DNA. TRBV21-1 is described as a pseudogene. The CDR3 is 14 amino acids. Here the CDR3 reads CASTWTGDGDEQYF. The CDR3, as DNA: TGTGCCAGCACCTGGACAGGGGACGGGGACGAGCAGTACTTC.

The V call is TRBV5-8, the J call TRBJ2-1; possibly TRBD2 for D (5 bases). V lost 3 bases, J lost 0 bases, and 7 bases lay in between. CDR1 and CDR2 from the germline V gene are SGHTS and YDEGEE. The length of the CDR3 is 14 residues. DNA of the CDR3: TGTGCCAGCAGCTCCCGGGACTCCTACAATGAGCAGTTCTTC. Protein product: CASSSRDSYNEQFF.

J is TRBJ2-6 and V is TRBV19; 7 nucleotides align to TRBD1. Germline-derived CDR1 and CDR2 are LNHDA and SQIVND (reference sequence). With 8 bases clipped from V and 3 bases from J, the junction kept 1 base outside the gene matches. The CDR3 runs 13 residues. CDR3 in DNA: TGTGCCAGTCGACAGGGTGGGGCCAACGTCCTGACTTTC. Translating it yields CASRQGGANVLTF. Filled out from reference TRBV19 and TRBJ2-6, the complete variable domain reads DGGITQSPKYLFRKEGQNVTLSCEQNLNHDAMYWYRQDPGQGLRLIYYSQIVNDFQKGDIAEGYSVSREKKESFPLTVTSAQKNPTAFYLCASRQGGANVLTFGAGSRLTVL.

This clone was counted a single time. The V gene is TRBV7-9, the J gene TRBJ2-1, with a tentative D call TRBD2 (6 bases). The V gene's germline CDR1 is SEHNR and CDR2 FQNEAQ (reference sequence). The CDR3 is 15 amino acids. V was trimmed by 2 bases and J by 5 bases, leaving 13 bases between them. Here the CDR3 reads CASSLWDWKHNEQFF. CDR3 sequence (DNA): TGTGCCAGCAGCTTATGGGACTGGAAGCACAATGAGCAGTTCTTC.

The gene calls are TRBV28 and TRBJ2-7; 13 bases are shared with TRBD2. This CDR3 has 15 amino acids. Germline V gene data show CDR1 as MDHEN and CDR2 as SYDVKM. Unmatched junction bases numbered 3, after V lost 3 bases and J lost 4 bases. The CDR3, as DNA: TGTGCCAGCAGTTTTGAGACTAGCGGGAGGTACGAGCAGTACTTC. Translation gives CASSFETSGRYEQYF.

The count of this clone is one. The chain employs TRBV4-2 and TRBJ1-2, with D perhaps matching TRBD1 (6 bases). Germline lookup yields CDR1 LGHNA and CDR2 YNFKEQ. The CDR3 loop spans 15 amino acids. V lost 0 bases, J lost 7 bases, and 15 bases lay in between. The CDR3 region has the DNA TGTGCCAGCAGCCAAGAACTGGGGGCGTCGGGTGGCTACACCTTC. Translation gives CASSQELGASGGYTF.

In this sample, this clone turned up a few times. The CDR3 DNA is TGTGCCAGCAGCACCCGAGGTAGCGGGAGACCAGATACGCAGTATTTT. This codes for CASSTRGSGRPDTQYF. This rearrangement joins TRBV28 to TRBJ2-3; TRBD2 agrees at 9 bases. Germline CDR1 MDHEN, CDR2 SYDVKM. This CDR3 is built from 16 residues. Unmatched junction bases numbered 11, after V lost 6 bases and J lost 4 bases.

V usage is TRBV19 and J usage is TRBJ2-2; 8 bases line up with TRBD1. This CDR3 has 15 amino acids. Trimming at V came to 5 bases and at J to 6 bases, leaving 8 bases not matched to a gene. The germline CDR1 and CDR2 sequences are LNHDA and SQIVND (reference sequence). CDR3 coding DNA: TGTGCCAGTAGTCCAGACAGGGGCTTACCCGGGGAGCTGTTTTTT. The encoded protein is CASSPDRGLPGELFF.

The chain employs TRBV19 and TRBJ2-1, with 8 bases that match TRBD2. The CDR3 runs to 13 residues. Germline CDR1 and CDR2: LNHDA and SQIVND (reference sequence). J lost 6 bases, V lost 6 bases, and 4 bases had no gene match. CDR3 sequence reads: CASRKTSANEQFF. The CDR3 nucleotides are TGTGCCAGTAGGAAGACTAGCGCCAATGAGCAGTTCTTC.

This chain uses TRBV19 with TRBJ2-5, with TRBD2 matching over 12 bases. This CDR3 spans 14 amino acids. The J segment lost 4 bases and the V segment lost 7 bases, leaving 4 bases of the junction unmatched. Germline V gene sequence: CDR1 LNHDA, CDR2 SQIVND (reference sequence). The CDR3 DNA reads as TGTGCCAGTACCCTAGCGGGAGGGTCAGAGACCCAGTACTTC. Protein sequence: CASTLAGGSETQYF.

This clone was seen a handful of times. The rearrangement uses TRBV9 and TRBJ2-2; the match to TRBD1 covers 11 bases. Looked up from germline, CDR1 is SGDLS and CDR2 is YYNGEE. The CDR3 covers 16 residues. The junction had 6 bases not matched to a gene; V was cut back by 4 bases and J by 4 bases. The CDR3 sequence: CASSPGQGELTGELFF. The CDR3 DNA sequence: TGTGCCAGCAGCCCGGGACAGGGGGAGCTCACCGGGGAGCTGTTTTTT.

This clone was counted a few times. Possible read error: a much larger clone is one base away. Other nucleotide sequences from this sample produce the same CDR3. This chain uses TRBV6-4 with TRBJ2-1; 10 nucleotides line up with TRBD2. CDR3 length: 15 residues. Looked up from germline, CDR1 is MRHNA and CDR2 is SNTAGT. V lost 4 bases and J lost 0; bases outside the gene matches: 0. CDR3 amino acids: CASSGTSGSYNEQFF. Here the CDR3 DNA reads TGTGCCAGCAGTGGGACTAGCGGCTCCTACAATGAGCAGTTCTTC.

CDR3 bases: TGTGCCAGCAGTGGACTACCACATTCCTACGAGCAGTACTTC. Translated, it gives CASSGLPHSYEQYF. V is TRBV2 and J is TRBJ2-7; maybe TRBD2 (5 bases). The ends were cut back, 4 bases at V and 1 base at J, with 11 bases in the middle. This CDR3 is built from 14 residues. Germline CDR1 and CDR2: SNHLY and FYNNEI. Full variable domain (outside the CDR3, taken from reference TRBV2 and TRBJ2-7): EPEVTQTPSHQVTQMGQEVILRCVPISNHLYFYWYRQILGQKVEFLVSFYNNEISEKSEIFDDQFSVERPDGSNFTLKIRSTKLEDSAMYFCASSGLPHSYEQYFGPGTRLTVT.

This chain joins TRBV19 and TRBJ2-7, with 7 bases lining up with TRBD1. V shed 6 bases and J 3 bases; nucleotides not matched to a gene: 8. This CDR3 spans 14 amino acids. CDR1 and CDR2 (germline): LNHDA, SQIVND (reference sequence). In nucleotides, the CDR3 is TGTGCCAGTAGCTCCACAACAGGGGACTACGAGCAGTACTTC. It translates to CASSSTTGDYEQYF.

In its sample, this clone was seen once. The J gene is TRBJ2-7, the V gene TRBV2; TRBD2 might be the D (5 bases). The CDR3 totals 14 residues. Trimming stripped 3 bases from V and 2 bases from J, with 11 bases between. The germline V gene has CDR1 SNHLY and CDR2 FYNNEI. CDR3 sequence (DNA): TGTGCCAGCAGTGAGATGGCAGCGGCCTACGAGCAGTACTTC. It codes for CASSEMAAAYEQYF. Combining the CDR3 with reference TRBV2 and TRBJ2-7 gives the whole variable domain EPEVTQTPSHQVTQMGQEVILRCVPISNHLYFYWYRQILGQKVEFLVSFYNNEISEKSEIFDDQFSVERPDGSNFTLKIRSTKLEDSAMYFCASSEMAAAYEQYFGPGTRLTVT.

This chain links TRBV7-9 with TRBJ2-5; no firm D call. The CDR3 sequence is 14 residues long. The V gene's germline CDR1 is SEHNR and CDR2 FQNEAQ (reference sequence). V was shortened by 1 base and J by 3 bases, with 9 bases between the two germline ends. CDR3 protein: CASSLGAAKETQYF. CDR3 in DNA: TGTGCCAGCAGCTTAGGGGCAGCCAAAGAGACCCAGTACTTC.

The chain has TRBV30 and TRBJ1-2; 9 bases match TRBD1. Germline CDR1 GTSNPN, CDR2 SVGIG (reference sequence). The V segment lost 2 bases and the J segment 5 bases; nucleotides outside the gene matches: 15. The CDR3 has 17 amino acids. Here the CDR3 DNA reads TGTGCCTGGAGTATTCCTACCCCAACAGGGGGCTTGTATGGCTACACCTTC. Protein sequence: CAWSIPTPTGGLYGYTF.

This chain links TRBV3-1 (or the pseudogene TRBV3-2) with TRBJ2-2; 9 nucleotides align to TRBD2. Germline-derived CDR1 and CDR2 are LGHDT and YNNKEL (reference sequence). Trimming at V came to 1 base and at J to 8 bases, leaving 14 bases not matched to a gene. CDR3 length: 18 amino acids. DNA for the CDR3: TGTGCCAGCAGCCAAGCCCCCTTCATAGCGGGAGTTCCTGGGGAGCTGTTTTTT. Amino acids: CASSQAPFIAGVPGELFF.

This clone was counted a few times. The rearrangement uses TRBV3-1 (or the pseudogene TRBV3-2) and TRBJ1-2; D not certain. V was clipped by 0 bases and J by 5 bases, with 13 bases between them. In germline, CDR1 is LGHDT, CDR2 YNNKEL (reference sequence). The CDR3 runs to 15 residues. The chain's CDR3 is CASSQENSGRYGYTF. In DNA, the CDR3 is TGTGCCAGCAGCCAAGAGAACAGCGGGCGATATGGCTACACCTTC.

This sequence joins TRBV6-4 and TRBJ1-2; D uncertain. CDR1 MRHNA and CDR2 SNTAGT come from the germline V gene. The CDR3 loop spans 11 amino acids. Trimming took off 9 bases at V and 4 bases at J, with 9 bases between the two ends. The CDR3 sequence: CARAVCYGYTF. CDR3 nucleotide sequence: TGTGCCAGGGCGGTCTGCTATGGCTACACCTTC.

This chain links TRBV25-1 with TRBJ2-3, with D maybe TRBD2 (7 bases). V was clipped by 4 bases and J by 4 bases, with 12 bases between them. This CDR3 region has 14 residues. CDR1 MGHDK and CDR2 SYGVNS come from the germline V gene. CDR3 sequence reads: CASSGGAGADTQYF. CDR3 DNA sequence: TGTGCCAGCAGTGGGGGGGCGGGAGCAGATACGCAGTATTTT.

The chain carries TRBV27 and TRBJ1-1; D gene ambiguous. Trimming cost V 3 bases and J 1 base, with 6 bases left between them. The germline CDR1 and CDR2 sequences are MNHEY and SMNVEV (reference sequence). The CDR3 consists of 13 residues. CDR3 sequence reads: CASSFNRNTEAFF. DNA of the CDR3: TGTGCCAGCAGTTTTAACAGGAACACTGAAGCTTTCTTT.

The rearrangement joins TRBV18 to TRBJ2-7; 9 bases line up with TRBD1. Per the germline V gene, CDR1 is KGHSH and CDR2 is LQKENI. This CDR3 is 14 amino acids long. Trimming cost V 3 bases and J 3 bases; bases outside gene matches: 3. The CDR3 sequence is CASSPETGGYEQYF. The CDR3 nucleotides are TGTGCCAGCTCACCTGAGACAGGGGGCTACGAGCAGTACTTC.

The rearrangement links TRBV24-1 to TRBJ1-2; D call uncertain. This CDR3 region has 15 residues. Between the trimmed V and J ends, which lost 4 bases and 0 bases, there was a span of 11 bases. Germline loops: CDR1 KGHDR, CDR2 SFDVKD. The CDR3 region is CATSDPAAANYGYTF. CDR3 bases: TGTGCCACCAGTGACCCCGCTGCGGCTAACTATGGCTACACCTTC.

The CDR3: CASSTMSGDGYTF. The CDR3 DNA follows: TGTGCCAGCAGCACGATGAGCGGGGATGGCTACACCTTC. The V call is TRBV5-4, the J call TRBJ1-2; D call uncertain. V lost 4 bases, J lost 6 bases, and 13 bases lay in between. Germline lookup yields CDR1 SGHNT and CDR2 YYREEE (reference sequence). The CDR3 totals 13 residues.

The CDR3 sequence is CASSRGQNQPQHF. CDR3 coding DNA: TGTGCCAGCAGCAGGGGGCAGAATCAGCCCCAGCATTTT. This sequence joins TRBV2 and TRBJ1-5, with TRBD1 matching 8 bases. Germline V gene lookup returns CDR1 SNHLY and CDR2 FYNNEI. With 6 bases clipped from V and 4 bases from J, the junction kept 2 bases outside the gene matches. The CDR3 consists of 13 residues.